This T cell receptor (beta chain) was sequenced in a study of T cells in narcolepsy. Study details: Healthy controls were enrolled alongside patients with narcolepsy type 1 or type 2. Study results and limitations: HCRT-specific and TRIB2-specific autoreactive clonotypes appeared among same-patient CSF and blood CD4+ clonotypes. Healthy controls reportedly lacked the autoreactive clonotypes serially found in patients' blood.

The CDR3 totals 15 residues. The V segment lost 4 bases and the J segment 6 bases; nucleotides outside the gene matches: 11. Germline CDR1 reads SGDLS; CDR2 reads YYNGEE. The assay was immunoSEQ multiplex PCR, and TCRdb's table has in-frame clones only and misses some. The sample shows some 20,000 clones, roughly 80% of them seen only once. A word on this clone: As yet, its antigen is unknown.

The sample was memory (CD45RA-) CD4+ T cells from blood. The TCR comes from a human donor in good health. The rearrangement uses TRBV9 and TRBJ2-7; 9 bases map to TRBD1. The CDR3 reads CASSSTGTGRSEQYF. CDR3 in DNA: TGTGCCAGCAGCTCAACCGGGACAGGGCGAAGCGAGCAGTACTTC.